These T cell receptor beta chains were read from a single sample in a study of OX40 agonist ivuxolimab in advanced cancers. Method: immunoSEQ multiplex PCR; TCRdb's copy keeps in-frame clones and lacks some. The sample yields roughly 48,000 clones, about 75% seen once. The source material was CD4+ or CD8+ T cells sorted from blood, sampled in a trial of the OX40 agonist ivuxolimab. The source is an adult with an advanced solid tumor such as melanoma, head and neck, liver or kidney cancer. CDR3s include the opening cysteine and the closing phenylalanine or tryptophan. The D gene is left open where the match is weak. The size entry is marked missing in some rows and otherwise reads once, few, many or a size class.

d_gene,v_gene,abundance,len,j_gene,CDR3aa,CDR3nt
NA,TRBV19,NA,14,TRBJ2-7,CASSIDSGSYEQYF,TGTGCCAGTAGTATTGATTCAGGGAGTTACGAGCAGTACTTC
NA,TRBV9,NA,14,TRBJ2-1,CASSLRTFSREQFF,TGTGCCAGCAGCCTCAGGACCTTCTCGCGAGAGCAGTTCTTC
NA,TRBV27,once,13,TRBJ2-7,CASSHYDRPKQYF,TGTGCCAGCAGTCACTACGACAGGCCAAAGCAGTACTTC
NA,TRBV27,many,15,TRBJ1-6,CASSLVGNVNSPLHF,TGTGCCAGCAGTTTGGTAGGGAATGTGAATTCACCCCTCCACTTT
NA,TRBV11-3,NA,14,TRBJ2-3,CASSLEGLPIGQYF,TGTGCCAGCAGCTTAGAGGGCCTTCCAATCGGGCAGTATTTT
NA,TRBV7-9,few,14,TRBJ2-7,CASSLAGVDYEQYF,TGTGCCAGCAGCTTAGCGGGAGTGGACTACGAGCAGTACTTC
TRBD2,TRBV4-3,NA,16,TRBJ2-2,CASSQASGANTGELFF,TGCGCCAGCAGCCAAGCTAGCGGGGCCAACACCGGGGAGCTGTTTTTT
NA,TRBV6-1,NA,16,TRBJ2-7,CASSEGVLGEPYEQYF,TGTGCCAGCAGTGAAGGGGTCCTAGGGGAACCTTACGAGCAGTACTTC
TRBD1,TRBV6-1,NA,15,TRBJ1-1,CATRRQGGSNTEAFF,TGTGCCACCCGGAGGCAGGGGGGTTCGAACACTGAAGCTTTCTTT
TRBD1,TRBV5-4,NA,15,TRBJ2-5,CASSSRQGFVETQYF,TGTGCCAGCAGCTCGCGACAGGGTTTTGTGGAGACCCAGTACTTC
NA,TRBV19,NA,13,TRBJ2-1,CASGRTYENEQFF,TGTGCCAGTGGCAGAACCTATGAAAATGAGCAGTTCTTC
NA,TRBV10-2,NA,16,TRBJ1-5,CASRLGSGDPNQPQHF,TGCGCCAGCAGACTGGGTTCGGGGGACCCTAATCAGCCCCAGCATTTT
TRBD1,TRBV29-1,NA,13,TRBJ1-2,CSVDWTGGDGYTF,TGCAGCGTTGATTGGACAGGGGGCGATGGCTACACCTTC
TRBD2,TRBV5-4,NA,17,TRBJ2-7,CASSLSGLAGITYEQYF,TGTGCCAGCAGCTTGTCGGGACTAGCGGGAATTACCTACGAGCAGTACTTC
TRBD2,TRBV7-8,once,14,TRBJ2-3,CASSTQREADTQYF,TGTGCCAGCAGCACCCAGCGGGAGGCAGATACGCAGTATTTT
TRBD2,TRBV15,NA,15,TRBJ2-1,CATSPGLAGWDEQFF,TGTGCCACCAGCCCCGGGCTAGCGGGGTGGGATGAGCAGTTCTTC
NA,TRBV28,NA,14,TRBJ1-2,CASSFRGPPEGYTF,TGTGCCAGCAGTTTTAGGGGCCCGCCGGAGGGCTACACCTTC
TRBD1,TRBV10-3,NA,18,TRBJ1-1,CAIRRTGGNRLMNTEAFF,TGTGCCATCAGGAGAACAGGGGGCAACAGACTCATGAACACTGAAGCTTTCTTT
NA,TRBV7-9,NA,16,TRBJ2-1,CASSPKGQRVSNEQFF,TGTGCCAGCAGCCCCAAGGGGCAGAGGGTATCTAATGAGCAGTTCTTC
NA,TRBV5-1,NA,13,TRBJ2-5,CASSLEPSREQYF,TGCGCCAGCAGCTTGGAGCCTAGTCGAGAGCAGTACTTC
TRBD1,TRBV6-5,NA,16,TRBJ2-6,CASSYGQGNRGNVLTF,TGTGCCAGCAGTTACGGACAGGGTAACCGTGGCAACGTCCTGACTTTC
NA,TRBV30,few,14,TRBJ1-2,CAWSVSRPPRGYTF,TGTGCCTGGAGTGTCTCGAGGCCCCCCCGGGGCTACACCTTC
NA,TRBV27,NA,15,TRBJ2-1,CASSFRGVSYNEQFF,TGTGCCAGCAGTTTCCGCGGAGTCTCCTACAATGAGCAGTTCTTC
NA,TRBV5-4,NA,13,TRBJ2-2,CASRGGNDRELFF,TGTGCCAGCAGAGGAGGGAACGACAGGGAGCTGTTTTTT
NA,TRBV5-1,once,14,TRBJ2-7,CASSFRDTSYEQYF,TGCGCCAGCAGCTTCCGGGACACCTCCTACGAGCAGTACTTC
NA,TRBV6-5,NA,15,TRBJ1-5,CASSYSIGPLQPQHF,TGTGCCAGCAGTTACTCGATTGGCCCTTTGCAGCCCCAGCATTTT
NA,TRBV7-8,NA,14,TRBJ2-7,CASSHGTHATEQYF,TGTGCCAGCAGCCATGGGACACACGCTACCGAGCAGTACTTC
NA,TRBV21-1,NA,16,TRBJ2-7,CASSKARQDPPYEQYF,TGTGCCAGCAGCAAAGCGCGCCAGGATCCTCCTTACGAGCAGTACTTC
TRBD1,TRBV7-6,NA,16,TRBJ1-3,CASSLFPTGAGNTIYF,TGTGCCAGCAGCTTATTCCCGACAGGGGCTGGAAACACCATATATTTT
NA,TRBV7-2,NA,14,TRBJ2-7,CASSLITAPGAQYF,TGTGCCAGCAGCTTAATAACGGCGCCCGGGGCCCAGTACTTC
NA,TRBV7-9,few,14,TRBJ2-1,CASRSGGKNNEQFF,TGTGCCAGCAGGTCGGGTGGTAAGAACAATGAGCAGTTCTTC
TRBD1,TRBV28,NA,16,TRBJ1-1,CASSPDRGGWGTEAFF,TGTGCCAGCAGTCCCGACAGGGGAGGTTGGGGCACTGAAGCTTTCTTT
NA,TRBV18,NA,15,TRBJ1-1,CASSPLKDSNTEAFF,TGTGCCAGCTCACCACTCAAGGACAGCAACACTGAAGCTTTCTTT
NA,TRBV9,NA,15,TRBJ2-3,CASSVGGTRTDTQYF,TGTGCCAGCAGCGTAGGAGGGACCCGCACAGATACGCAGTATTTT
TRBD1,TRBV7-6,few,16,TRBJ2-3,CASSLSGTGSTDTQYF,TGTGCCAGCAGCTTATCTGGGACAGGTAGCACAGATACGCAGTATTTT
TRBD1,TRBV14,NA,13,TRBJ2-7,CASSQIEGAEQYF,TGTGCCAGCAGCCAAATTGAGGGGGCCGAGCAGTACTTC
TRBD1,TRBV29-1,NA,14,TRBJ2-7,CSAGAATGTYEQYF,TGCAGCGCCGGGGCCGCGACAGGGACCTACGAGCAGTACTTC
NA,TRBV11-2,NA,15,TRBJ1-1,CASSSTLRGDTEAFF,TGTGCCAGCAGCTCCACTCTTAGGGGGGACACTGAAGCTTTCTTT
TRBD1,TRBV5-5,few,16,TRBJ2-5,CASSPPSTGGIETQYF,TGTGCCAGCAGCCCACCCTCGACAGGGGGCATAGAGACCCAGTACTTC
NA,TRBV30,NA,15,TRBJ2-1,CAWTPEDAPYNEQFF,TGTGCCTGGACTCCAGAGGACGCTCCCTACAATGAGCAGTTCTTC